This T cell receptor (beta chain) was obtained from a study of T cell repertoires in cytomegalovirus infection. TCRdb reprocessed the reads with MiXCR, giving one entry per CDR3 protein. The profile covers about 830,000 distinct CDR3 sequences, with approximately 32% appearing a single time and around 12% taken by the ten largest. This clonotype was seen more than once but under ten times. Its antigen is currently unknown. General study findings and limits: The study identified carriers of CMV plus the relevant HLA from cumulative public TCR beta family frequency.

The TCR sequence derives from a human donor in good health (CMV status not recorded). Some clones in this sample may be carry-over from other donors' samples. The sample was cultured CD8+ T cells from PBMCs, taken from culture after CMV antigen stimulation.

CDR3 protein: CASSLRVTGELFF. CDR3 DNA sequence: TGTGCCAGCAGCTTACGAGTTACCGGGGAGCTGTTTTTT. The chain recombines TRBV7-6 with TRBJ2-2; D ambiguous. The CDR3 totals 13 residues. Germline lookup yields CDR1 SGHVS and CDR2 FNYEAQ. The V and J ends lost 2 bases and 5 bases respectively, with 6 bases between them.